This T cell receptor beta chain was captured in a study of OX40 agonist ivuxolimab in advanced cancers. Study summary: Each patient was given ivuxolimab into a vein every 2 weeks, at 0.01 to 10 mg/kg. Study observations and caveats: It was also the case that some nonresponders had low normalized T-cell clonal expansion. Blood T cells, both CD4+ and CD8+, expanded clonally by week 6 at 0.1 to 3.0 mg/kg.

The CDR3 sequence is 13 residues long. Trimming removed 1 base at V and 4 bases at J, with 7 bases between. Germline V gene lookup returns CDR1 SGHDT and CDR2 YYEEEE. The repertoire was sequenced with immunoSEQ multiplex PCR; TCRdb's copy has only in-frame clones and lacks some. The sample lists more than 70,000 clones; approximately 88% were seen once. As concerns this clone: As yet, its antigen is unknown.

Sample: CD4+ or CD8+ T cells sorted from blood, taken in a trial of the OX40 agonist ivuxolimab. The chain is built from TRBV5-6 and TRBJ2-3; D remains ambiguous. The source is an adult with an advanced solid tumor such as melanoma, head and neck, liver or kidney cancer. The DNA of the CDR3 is TGTGCCAGCAGCTTGACTGGGCCAGATACGCAGTATTTT. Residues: CASSLTGPDTQYF.